The clone carrying this T cell receptor (beta chain) came up a few times. With V trimmed by 3 bases and J by 7 bases, 12 bases remained unmatched. The CDR3 runs to 17 residues. Germline V CDR1 and CDR2: MGHRA, YSYEKL. The data stem from a study of T cell repertoires in cytomegalovirus infection. TCRdb redid the calling of the reads with MiXCR, one entry per CDR3 protein. The data contain about 150,000 distinct CDR3 sequences, about 25% of them singletons. This receptor was taken from a human donor in good health (CMV status not recorded). Some clones in this sample may be carry-over from other donors' samples. The chain carries TRBV4-1 and TRBJ2-2; 9 bases are shared with TRBD2. Sample: PBMCs. CDR3 sequence (DNA): TGCGCCAGCAGCCAGGACAATAGCGGGAGTTTTGTCGGGGAGCTGTTTTTT. Protein sequence: CASSQDNSGSFVGELFF.